Below are 31 T cell receptor beta chains sequenced from a single sample in a study of graft-versus-host responses after intestinal transplantation. Antigens of these TCRs are unknown. Clones were read by immunoSEQ multiplex PCR, and TCRdb kept only the in-frame ones, dropping some. The sample includes about 100,000 clones, roughly 84% of them seen just once. The material sequenced was unstimulated CD4+ T cells sorted from spleen or lymph node cells, taken before transplant. The source of these receptors is a human donor who was the organ donor for an intestinal transplant.

The chain carries TRBV28 and TRBJ1-1; D unresolved. The CDR3 covers 12 residues. Trimming took off 3 bases at V and 11 bases at J, with 13 bases between the two ends. The germline V gene encodes CDR1 MDHEN and CDR2 SYDVKM. The CDR3 coding sequence is TGTGCCAGCAGTTTGAACGGGGATCGGGCTTTCTTT. Translating it yields CASSLNGDRAFF.

This clone was counted only a few times. The genes are TRBV28 and TRBJ2-7; D is uncertain. Germline loops: CDR1 MDHEN, CDR2 SYDVKM. The CDR3 is 12 residues long. V was clipped by 7 bases and J by 6 bases, with 13 bases between them. The CDR3 loop is CASTERRGEQYF. CDR3 DNA: TGTGCCAGCACAGAACGACGAGGCGAGCAGTACTTC.

This rearrangement joins TRBV5-1 to TRBJ1-4; the D gene is possibly TRBD1 (6 bases). The V end was cut by 1 base, the J end by 4 bases, with 8 bases between. CDR3 length: 14 residues. Germline V lookup: CDR1 SGHRS, CDR2 YFSETQ. CDR3 protein: CASSLKQGNEKLFF. Here the CDR3 DNA reads TGCGCCAGCAGCTTGAAACAGGGTAATGAAAAACTGTTTTTT.

This chain connects TRBV7-8 to TRBJ2-1, with TRBD1 matching over 8 bases. V was pared by 2 bases and J by 9 bases, with 15 bases of the junction left unmatched. Looked up from germline, CDR1 is SGHVS and CDR2 is FQNEAQ. CDR3 length equals 17 residues. CDR3: CASSLLGQGQKRREQFF. The DNA of the CDR3 is TGTGCCAGCAGCTTACTAGGACAGGGACAAAAGAGACGTGAGCAGTTCTTC.

As regards this clone: The junction departs from the called germline gene at one end, perhaps through a read error. Other DNA variants within this sample encode the same CDR3. The V gene is TRBV19, the J gene TRBJ1-6; D is undetermined. Germline V gives CDR1 LNHDA, CDR2 SQIVND (reference sequence). The CDR3 runs 15 residues. The chain's CDR3 is CASSINLQVDSPLHF. In DNA form, the CDR3 reads TGCGCCAGTAGTATCAATCTGCAAGTAGATTCACCCCTCCACTTT.

In its sample, this clone was seen a few times. The gene calls are TRBV5-6 and TRBJ2-7; D possibly corresponds to TRBD1 (6 bases). The CDR3 totals 11 residues. The germline V and J ends were trimmed by 5 bases and 7 bases, with 10 bases remaining between them. The germline CDR1 and CDR2 sequences are SGHDT and YYEEEE. For the CDR3, the DNA is TGTGCCAGCAGGAGGGGGTTGGAGCAGTACTTC. This sequence encodes CASRRGLEQYF.

V usage is TRBV2 and J usage is TRBJ2-3; the D gene is possibly TRBD2 (5 bases). This CDR3 is 14 amino acids long. Looked up from germline, CDR1 is SNHLY and CDR2 is FYNNEI. V was cut by 7 bases and J by 2 bases, with 13 bases left in between. The CDR3 DNA is TGTGCCAGCATGATGGAGGAGATCACAGATACGCAGTATTTT. Translation gives CASMMEEITDTQYF. The full variable domain, with the rest looked up from reference TRBV2 and TRBJ2-3, is EPEVTQTPSHQVTQMGQEVILRCVPISNHLYFYWYRQILGQKVEFLVSFYNNEISEKSEIFDDQFSVERPDGSNFTLKIRSTKLEDSAMYFCASMMEEITDTQYFGPGTRLTVL.

The chain joins TRBV7-9 to TRBJ1-1, with D possibly matching TRBD1 (6 bases). The CDR3 covers 15 residues. From germline, CDR1 is SEHNR and CDR2 FQNEAQ (reference sequence). Trimming stripped 5 bases from V and 0 bases from J, with 13 bases between. The CDR3 DNA sequence: TGTGCCAGCAGCCGAAGACAGGCCGTGAACACTGAAGCTTTCTTT. It codes for CASSRRQAVNTEAFF.

This chain links TRBV6-6 with TRBJ2-7; either TRBD1 or TRBD2 may fit D (6 bases each). The CDR3 extends over 16 amino acids. Trimming took off 7 bases at V and 1 base at J, with 20 bases between the two ends. Germline V gives CDR1 MNHNY, CDR2 SVGAGI (reference sequence). Here the CDR3 reads CASTPRKGGRSYEQYF. The CDR3 DNA follows: TGTGCCAGCACCCCAAGGAAAGGGGGGAGATCCTACGAGCAGTACTTC.

The chain is built from TRBV4-1 and TRBJ2-3; the D gene could be TRBD1 or TRBD2 (6 bases each). The CDR3 runs 16 residues. The V and J ends lost 1 base and 5 bases respectively, with 16 bases between them. Looked up from germline, CDR1 is MGHRA and CDR2 is YSYEKL. The CDR3 protein is CASSQGGRDRRDTQYF. CDR3 in DNA: TGCGCCAGCAGCCAAGGGGGGCGGGATCGGCGAGATACGCAGTATTTT.

V is TRBV7-3 and J is TRBJ2-2; perhaps TRBD2 as D (6 bases). V dropped 5 bases and J dropped 6 bases, with 13 bases sitting between them. Germline V gene sequence: CDR1 SGHTA, CDR2 FQGTGA. The CDR3 has 14 residues. CDR3 protein: CASSPQGGPGELFF. CDR3 bases: TGTGCCAGCAGCCCACAAGGAGGGCCCGGGGAGCTGTTTTTT.

The chain combines TRBV5-1 with TRBJ2-6; D uncertain. CDR3 length equals 17 residues. The germline V gene encodes CDR1 SGHRS and CDR2 YFSETQ. With 4 bases removed from V and 0 bases from J, the gap between germline ends came to 14 bases. The CDR3 DNA sequence: TGCGCCAGCAGCACATCTATACAGATCTCTGGGGCCAACGTCCTGACTTTC. Translation: CASSTSIQISGANVLTF.

The chain combines TRBV28 with TRBJ1-1, with no clear D. Germline V lookup: CDR1 MDHEN, CDR2 SYDVKM. V lost 2 bases, J lost 0 bases, and 16 bases lay in between. There are 17 residues in the CDR3. This chain's CDR3 is CASSLSPSVALNTEAFF. In DNA form, the CDR3 reads TGTGCCAGCAGTTTAAGTCCCTCGGTCGCCCTGAACACTGAAGCTTTCTTT.

This chain uses TRBV2 with TRBJ2-7; D possibly uses TRBD1 or TRBD2 (5 bases each). V was pared by 1 base and J by 4 bases, with 14 bases between. Germline V gives CDR1 SNHLY, CDR2 FYNNEI. The CDR3 length is 15 residues. The CDR3 sequence: CASSEDPGLFYEQYF. CDR3 bases: TGTGCCAGCAGTGAAGATCCGGGGCTATTTTACGAGCAGTACTTC.

J is TRBJ2-5 and V is TRBV6-5; TRBD2 matches at 7 bases. This CDR3 contains 15 residues. Looked up from germline, CDR1 is MNHEY and CDR2 is SVGAGI. V was clipped by 6 bases and J by 5 bases; unmatched bases: 12. In DNA form, the CDR3 reads TGTGCCAGCAGCAGAGGGACTTACGGGAGGGAGACCCAGTACTTC. Its protein product is CASSRGTYGRETQYF.

The rearrangement joins TRBV7-9 to TRBJ1-2; maybe TRBD1 (5 bases). The CDR3 loop spans 14 amino acids. V was cut by 5 bases and J by 5 bases, with 15 bases left in between. Germline values: CDR1 SEHNR, CDR2 FQNEAQ (reference sequence). CDR3 sequence (DNA): TGTGCCAGCAGCAGTCAGGGCTCGGCATATGGCTACACCTTC. Translating gives CASSSQGSAYGYTF.

This clone has more than one count but fewer than ten. The CDR3 DNA is TGTGCCAGCAGTTTCGAGCGGAGGACAGATACGCAGTATTTT. Its translation: CASSFERRTDTQYF. The genes are TRBV28 and TRBJ2-3; perhaps TRBD2 as D (5 bases). Per the germline V gene, CDR1 is MDHEN and CDR2 is SYDVKM. V was cut by 3 bases and J by 3 bases, with 10 bases left in between. This CDR3 is 14 amino acids long.

This chain joins TRBV29-1 and TRBJ2-7; TRBD2 aligns across 8 bases. V trimming: 4 bases; J trimming: 7 bases; junction bases outside the gene matches: 3. The CDR3 has 11 amino acids. Germline values: CDR1 SQVTM, CDR2 ANQGSEA. CDR3 nucleotide sequence: TGCAGCGTTGTTCGGGGGGGAGAGCAGTACTTC. Translation gives CSVVRGGEQYF.

This chain links TRBV5-5 with TRBJ2-1, with TRBD2 matching over 8 bases. Unmatched junction bases numbered 3, after V lost 2 bases and J lost 2 bases. CDR3 length: 15 residues. Per germline, CDR1 SGHKS and CDR2 YYEKEE (reference sequence). CDR3 nucleotide sequence: TGTGCCAGCAGCTTACAGGGACTAGCCTACAATGAGCAGTTCTTC. It encodes CASSLQGLAYNEQFF.

V and J are TRBV28 and TRBJ2-1, with 7 bases that match TRBD1. With 7 bases clipped from V and 5 bases from J, the junction kept 23 bases outside the gene matches. Germline loops: CDR1 MDHEN, CDR2 SYDVKM. This CDR3 spans 19 amino acids. The CDR3 DNA is TGTGCCAGCAATCCTTGGGACAGCTTGACTGTGGGCCCAAACAATGAGCAGTTCTTC. Amino acid sequence: CASNPWDSLTVGPNNEQFF.

This rearrangement joins TRBV7-3 to TRBJ2-2, with 7 nucleotides matching TRBD1. Germline CDR1 reads SGHTA; CDR2 reads FQGTGA. The CDR3 length is 16 residues. V lost 4 bases and J lost 0; bases outside the gene matches: 5. The CDR3 nucleotides are TGTGCCAGCAGCTCGCAGACAGGGTCGAACACCGGGGAGCTGTTTTTT. Protein sequence: CASSSQTGSNTGELFF. The whole variable domain, filled in from reference TRBV7-3 and TRBJ2-2, reads GAGVSQTPSNKVTEKGKYVELRCDPISGHTALYWYRQSLGQGPEFLIYFQGTGAADDSGLPNDRFFAVRPEGSVSTLKIQRTERGDSAVYLCASSSQTGSNTGELFFGEGSRLTVL.

This clone was found a few times. One end of the junction is discordant with germline, which a read error may explain. V gene TRBV28 combines with J gene TRBJ1-1; D gene uncertain. Germline V CDR1 and CDR2: MDHEN, SYDVKM. The CDR3 has 13 amino acids. CDR3 region: CASSLSGNSEAFF. The CDR3 DNA follows: TGTGCCAGCAGTTTGAGTGGCAACAGTGAAGCTTTCTTT.

The genes are TRBV28 and TRBJ2-2; D might be TRBD1 (5 bases). V was pared by 5 bases and J by 7 bases, with 14 bases between. The CDR3 runs 14 residues. CDR1 and CDR2 (germline): MDHEN, SYDVKM. CDR3 region: CASSRDSRNGELFF. CDR3 DNA: TGTGCCAGCAGTCGCGACAGTCGGAACGGGGAGCTGTTTTTT.

The chain is built from TRBV5-1 and TRBJ1-6; D perhaps matches TRBD1 (6 bases). This CDR3 is 14 amino acids long. The V end was cut by 0 bases, the J end by 7 bases, with 8 bases between. In germline, CDR1 is SGHRS, CDR2 YFSETQ. The CDR3 protein is CASSLGDRNSPLHF. The CDR3 DNA sequence: TGCGCCAGCAGCTTGGGCGACAGGAATTCACCCCTCCACTTT. Together with reference TRBV5-1 and TRBJ1-6, the CDR3 gives the full variable domain: KAGVTQTPRYLIKTRGQQVTLSCSPISGHRSVSWYQQTPGQGLQFLFEYFSETQRNKGNFPGRFSGRQFSNSRSEMNVSTLELGDSALYLCASSLGDRNSPLHFGNGTRLTVT.

The chain employs TRBV7-9 and TRBJ1-1; D ambiguous. The CDR3 sequence is 14 residues long. V gave up 0 bases and J gave up 2 bases, with 7 bases separating them. From germline, CDR1 is SEHNR and CDR2 FQNEAQ (reference sequence). CDR3 nucleotide sequence: TGTGCCAGCAGCTTAGCGGTTGTCAACACTGAAGCTTTCTTT. As protein: CASSLAVVNTEAFF.

Only one count was recorded for this clone. The chain employs TRBV30 and TRBJ1-5; D not certain. The V end was cut by 5 bases, the J end by 6 bases, with 14 bases between. CDR1 and CDR2 from the germline V gene are GTSNPN and SVGIG (reference sequence). The CDR3 is 13 residues long. The CDR3 reads CAWSRAVTQPQHF. The CDR3 DNA reads TGTGCCTGGTCGCGGGCGGTTACTCAGCCCCAGCATTTT.

This chain connects TRBV12-5 to TRBJ2-5; no firm D call. The germline V gene has CDR1 LGHNT and CDR2 FRNRAP. The CDR3 is 14 amino acids. The V gene lost 5 bases and the J gene lost 6 bases, with 16 bases spanning the gap. The CDR3 DNA sequence: TGTGCTAGTGGTAGAGGAGACGGTGTGCAGACCCAGTACTTC. Protein product: CASGRGDGVQTQYF.

V is TRBV2 and J is TRBJ2-7; TRBD2 is a possible D gene (5 bases). The CDR3 is made up of 13 amino acids. Trimming removed 4 bases at V and 7 bases at J, with 14 bases between. The germline V gene encodes CDR1 SNHLY and CDR2 FYNNEI. As DNA, the CDR3 is TGTGCCAGCAGTGTTGCGGGTCTGGGGGAGCAGTACTTC. It encodes CASSVAGLGEQYF.

The chain links TRBV7-3 to TRBJ1-2, with D tentatively TRBD1 (5 bases). The CDR3 has 13 amino acids. V was clipped by 4 bases and J by 4 bases, with 10 bases between them. The germline gives CDR1 SGHTA, CDR2 FQGTGA. The CDR3 region has the DNA TGTGCCAGCAGCTCGCTCGGGGGCTATGGCTACACCTTC. Its translation: CASSSLGGYGYTF.

This rearrangement joins TRBV5-1 to TRBJ1-3; D might be TRBD1 (6 bases). Germline V gene sequence: CDR1 SGHRS, CDR2 YFSETQ. V was clipped by 0 bases and J by 4 bases, with 14 bases between them. CDR3 length equals 16 residues. The chain's CDR3 is CASSLGTTGTGNTIYF. CDR3 nucleotides: TGCGCCAGCAGCTTGGGGACTACAGGGACAGGAAACACCATATATTTT.

The genes are TRBV28 and TRBJ1-2; possible D gene TRBD1, 6 bases. The CDR3 extends over 13 amino acids. Germline values: CDR1 MDHEN, CDR2 SYDVKM. The V end was cut by 3 bases, the J end by 5 bases, with 10 bases between. The DNA of the CDR3 is TGTGCCAGCAGTTTCGGACAGCTTTATGGCTACACCTTC. Its protein product is CASSFGQLYGYTF.